Listed here are 17 T cell receptor beta chains from one sample, sequenced in a study of control samples from healthy donors and cancer patients. The repertoire was sequenced with immunoSEQ multiplex PCR; TCRdb's copy has only in-frame clones and lacks some. Of 90,000 to 150,000 clones listed, around nine tenths are singletons. The sample consisted of blood. The receptor source for this set is a man aged 30-40 years in good health.

The gene calls are TRBV7-2 and TRBJ1-1; a weak D match, TRBD1 (6 bases). Between the trimmed V and J ends, which lost 5 bases and 8 bases, there was a span of 21 bases. This CDR3 comprises 15 residues. Germline V gene sequence: CDR1 SGHTA, CDR2 FQGNSA. The CDR3 sequence is CASSPQPQGGGEAFF. The CDR3 coding sequence is TGTGCCAGCAGCCCCCAACCACAGGGAGGCGGGGAAGCTTTCTTT.

The chain joins TRBV5-1 to TRBJ1-1; the D gene is possibly TRBD1 (5 bases). Germline V gene lookup returns CDR1 SGHRS and CDR2 YFSETQ. This CDR3 has 15 amino acids. Trimming pared 0 bases from V and 1 base from J, leaving 10 bases between. In DNA, the CDR3 is TGCGCCAGCAGCTTGGGGGGTCAGGGGAACACTGAAGCTTTCTTT. Translation gives CASSLGGQGNTEAFF.

J is TRBJ1-5 and V is TRBV30; no reliable D call. CDR1 and CDR2 (germline): GTSNPN, SVGIG (reference sequence). There are 15 residues in the CDR3. V lost 1 base, J lost 7 bases, and 17 bases lay in between. CDR3 sequence reads: CAWSDQARVGQPQHF. CDR3 nucleotide sequence: TGTGCCTGGAGTGACCAGGCGAGGGTTGGACAGCCCCAGCATTTT.

V gene TRBV6-5 combines with J gene TRBJ1-1; 9 bases line up with TRBD1. Germline CDR1 and CDR2: MNHEY and SVGAGI. The CDR3 covers 14 residues. With V trimmed by 5 bases and J by 1 base, 2 bases remained unmatched. CDR3 loop: CASSPGQGNTEAFF. In DNA, the CDR3 is TGTGCCAGCAGTCCGGGACAGGGGAACACTGAAGCTTTCTTT.

This chain connects TRBV12-3 or TRBV12-4 to TRBJ1-6; maybe TRBD1 (6 bases). With 6 bases removed from V and 10 bases from J, the gap between germline ends came to 10 bases. This CDR3 is built from 12 residues. CDR3 sequence reads: CASRGADSPLHF. The CDR3 DNA reads TGTGCCAGCAGGGGGGCCGACTCACCCCTCCACTTT.

V and J are TRBV9 and TRBJ1-6; 8 nucleotides match TRBD1. The CDR3 sequence is 15 residues long. The germline CDR1 and CDR2 sequences are SGDLS and YYNGEE. V was clipped by 3 bases and J by 8 bases; unmatched bases: 7. The DNA for the CDR3 is TGTGCCAGCAGCGCAGAGGGACAGGAGGATTCACCCCTCCACTTT. Amino acid sequence: CASSAEGQEDSPLHF.

This chain links TRBV19 with TRBJ1-5, with 9 bases aligning to TRBD1. Looked up from germline, CDR1 is LNHDA and CDR2 is SQIVND (reference sequence). This CDR3 region has 15 residues. After removal of 6 bases from V and 5 bases from J, the junction contained 8 bases not matched to a gene. CDR3 sequence (DNA): TGTGCCAGTAGAACCGGGACAGGGAACCATCAGCCCCAGCATTTT. As protein: CASRTGTGNHQPQHF.

This chain links TRBV2 with TRBJ2-5; D possibly corresponds to TRBD2 (5 bases). The germline V and J ends were trimmed by 7 bases and 5 bases, with 14 bases remaining between them. This CDR3 spans 13 amino acids. Germline lookup yields CDR1 SNHLY and CDR2 FYNNEI. CDR3 in DNA: TGTGCCAGCAATACTAGGGTAGAGGAGACCCAGTACTTC. Amino acid sequence: CASNTRVEETQYF. Using reference TRBV2 and TRBJ2-5 for the parts outside the CDR3, the full variable domain is EPEVTQTPSHQVTQMGQEVILRCVPISNHLYFYWYRQILGQKVEFLVSFYNNEISEKSEIFDDQFSVERPDGSNFTLKIRSTKLEDSAMYFCASNTRVEETQYFGPGTRLLVL.

V usage is TRBV30 and J usage is TRBJ2-5, with D uncertain. Per germline, CDR1 GTSNPN and CDR2 SVGIG (reference sequence). Trimming took 0 bases from V and 5 from J, leaving 4 bases between them. The CDR3 spans 11 residues. CDR3: CAWSVGETQYF. CDR3 nucleotide sequence: TGTGCCTGGAGTGTAGGGGAGACCCAGTACTTC.

The rearrangement joins TRBV5-6 to TRBJ2-1; the D is unclear. CDR1 is SGHDT and CDR2 is YYEEEE in the germline V gene. With 1 base removed from V and 0 bases from J, the gap between germline ends came to 11 bases. This CDR3 has 16 amino acids. The CDR3 here is CASSLSRISSYNEQFF. CDR3 nucleotides: TGTGCCAGCAGCTTGAGTCGGATAAGCTCCTACAATGAGCAGTTCTTC.

The gene calls are TRBV7-8 and TRBJ1-4, with D unresolved. Trimming pared 5 bases from V and 7 bases from J, leaving 14 bases between. The CDR3 has 14 residues. Looked up from germline, CDR1 is SGHVS and CDR2 is FQNEAQ. CDR3 protein: CASSPRAISEKLFF. In DNA, the CDR3 is TGTGCCAGCAGCCCCCGGGCCATTTCTGAAAAACTGTTTTTT.

CDR3 in amino acids: CATSRDSNSYEQYV. CDR3 bases: TGTGCCACCAGCAGAGATTCCAACTCCTACGAGCAGTACGTC. The J gene is TRBJ2-7, the V gene TRBV15; D uncertain. Germline assignment: CDR1 LNHNV and CDR2 YYDKDF (reference sequence). The V end was cut by 0 bases, the J end by 0 bases, with 6 bases between. The CDR3 runs to 14 residues.

This clone was seen more than once but under ten times. The chain uses TRBV6-2 or TRBV6-3 and TRBJ2-7, with a possible D match to TRBD2 (5 bases). CDR3 length equals 12 residues. V lost 5 bases to trimming and J lost 5 bases, with 10 bases between them. The V gene's germline CDR1 is MNHEY and CDR2 SVGEGT. CDR3 sequence: CASSNPGNEQYV. CDR3 in DNA: TGTGCCAGCAGTAACCCCGGGAACGAGCAGTACGTC.

The chain links TRBV10-3 to TRBJ2-6, with no clear D. Germline V CDR1 and CDR2: ENHRY, SYGVKD. The CDR3 covers 14 residues. Trimming left V 10 bases short and J 0 bases short, with 10 bases between. CDR3 region: CATTSSSGANVLTF. CDR3 DNA: TGTGCCACGACCAGCAGCTCTGGGGCCAACGTCCTGACTTTC.

Worth noting for this clone: This sample also contains other DNA sequences that code for the same CDR3. This rearrangement joins TRBV6-5 to TRBJ1-5; D is perhaps TRBD1 (6 bases). The germline V gene has CDR1 MNHEY and CDR2 SVGAGI. The CDR3 spans 14 residues. V gave up 1 base and J gave up 5 bases, with 9 bases separating them. CDR3 in amino acids: CASSYLGGDQPQHF. CDR3 bases: TGTGCCAGCAGTTACTTAGGGGGGGATCAGCCCCAGCATTTT.

V gene TRBV7-2 combines with J gene TRBJ2-7; D call uncertain. CDR1 SGHTA and CDR2 FQGNSA come from the germline V gene. V was clipped by 3 bases and J by 2 bases, with 11 bases between them. The CDR3 is 14 residues long. CDR3 in amino acids: CASSFPGATYEQYF. The CDR3 bases are TGTGCCAGCAGCTTCCCAGGCGCAACCTACGAGCAGTACTTC.

This clone came up once. This chain uses TRBV10-3 with TRBJ1-5; no definite D call. Germline V lookup: CDR1 ENHRY, CDR2 SYGVKD. V lost 10 bases, J lost 3 bases, and 10 bases lay in between. This CDR3 comprises 12 residues. CDR3 amino acids: CATGRNNQPQHF. Here the CDR3 DNA reads TGTGCCACCGGACGGAACAATCAGCCCCAGCATTTT.